This T cell receptor (beta chain) appears in the sequencing data of a study of blood T cell repertoires in COVID-19 (dated by TCRdb to about 2020). In terms of the full investigation: Samples from collaborators originated in the United States, Italy and Spain and spanned both the acute and convalescent phases of COVID-19. The prospective study material was composed of cDNA or gDNA derived from T cells, B-cell-depleted T cells, or PBMCs. Subjects who had been exposed to COVID-19, were actively infected with it, or had recovered from it provided the deeply sampled blood TCRbeta repertoires that made up the dataset. A freely available public database, intended as a resource for researchers studying the immune response to SARS-CoV-2, is where the repertoires were released. Samples came from the ongoing ImmuneRACE study (first 160 participants) plus 1,254 subjects from 6 global collaborators. A de-identified subject ID, COVID-19 status, age in years and sex were almost always included in the sample metadata. Where HLA class I and class II types were available, the types were taken from metadata supplied by the sample provider, not from assay-based typing.

Each collaborating institution followed its own protocols to collect whole blood in K2EDTA tubes. Collaborator samples were shipped for TCRbeta analysis as frozen whole blood, isolated PBMCs, or DNA extracted from either sample type. Broader findings and caveats from the paper: Clinical and demographic metadata were provided uncurated, with the amount varying by source and participant.

The immunoSEQ Assay, a bias-controlled multiplex PCR, was used to amplify TCRbeta CDR3 regions from genomic DNA. Per the original workflow: The number of nucleated cells in each sample was estimated from the amplification of reference gene primers within the assay. Sequence reads were collapsed and filtered to measure the absolute abundance of every unique TCRbeta CDR3 rearrangement. For each sample, productive Simpson clonality was calculated as the square root of Simpson's diversity index over productive rearrangements. The immuneACCESS repertoire file appears here via TCRdb, limited to in-frame rearrangements. These files lack a portion of the clones; in checked studies, under half of the deficit traces to unresolved V genes, and the cause of the others is not known. V, J and clone size are taken as reported in that table, and D and trimming were inferred from the DNA itself. The sample table shows approximately 190,000 clones, and roughly four fifths are seen once. Clones ranked in the top ten supply roughly 6.6% of the sample.

In the case of this clone: This receptor's antigen is unknown. Base quality data are lacking; no much larger clone is found one base away.

The clonotype originates from a woman in her thirties or forties with acute or convalescent COVID-19. Sequencing input: peripheral blood.

CDR3 loop: CASSAGVGGWTQYF. The nucleotide sequence is given as TGTGCCAGCAGCGCCGGGGTGGGGGGTTGGACCCAGTACTTC. The V gene is TRBV28 and the J gene is TRBJ2-5, with a weak D call of TRBD2 (6 bases match). Deletion took 6 bases off V and 7 bases off J, with a span of 18 bases between the germline ends. The CDR3 measures 14 amino acids from cysteine to phenylalanine. Just the 42-base CDR3 DNA is kept, in frame starting at base 1. In the germline V gene, CDR1 corresponds to MDHEN and CDR2 to SYDVKM.